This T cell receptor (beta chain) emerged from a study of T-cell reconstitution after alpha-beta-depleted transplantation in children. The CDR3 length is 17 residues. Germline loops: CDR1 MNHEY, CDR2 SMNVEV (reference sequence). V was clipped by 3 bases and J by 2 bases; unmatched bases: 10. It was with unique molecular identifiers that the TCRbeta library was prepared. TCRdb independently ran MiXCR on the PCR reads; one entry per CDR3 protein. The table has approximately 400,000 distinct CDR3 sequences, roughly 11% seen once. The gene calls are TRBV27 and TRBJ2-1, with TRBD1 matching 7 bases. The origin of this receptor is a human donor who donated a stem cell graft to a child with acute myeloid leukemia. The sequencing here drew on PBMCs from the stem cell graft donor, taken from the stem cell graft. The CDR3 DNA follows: TGTGCCAGCAGTTTCTTAACAGGGGCGCCGGCCTACAATGAGCAGTTCTTC. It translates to CASSFLTGAPAYNEQFF.